A selection of T cell receptor beta chains follows, all from one sample in a study of T cell responses to AZD1222 COVID-19 vaccine. TCRdb's copy holds only in-frame clones and misses some; the assay was immunoSEQ multiplex PCR. This table holds about 140,000 clones, approximately 90% found once. Sequencing was performed on peripheral blood, taken on day 0 of AZD1222 vaccination. The receptors shown here come from an adult in good health. CDR3s include the opening cysteine and the closing phenylalanine or tryptophan. The order of the fields is V gene, CDR3 protein.

V gene: TRBV2
CDR3 protein: CASSEGLRGSYEQYF

V gene: TRBV5-4
CDR3 protein: CASSFDRENTEAFF

V gene: TRBV27
CDR3 protein: CASRGPRAGGSYEQYF

V gene: TRBV24-1
CDR3 protein: CATSDLPRDRAKGQPQHF

V gene: TRBV2
CDR3 protein: CASREDRGEQYF

V gene: TRBV3-1/TRBV3-2
CDR3 protein: CASSQGQGGISGANVLTF

V gene: TRBV28
CDR3 protein: CASSLWGTRGSANEKLFF

V gene: TRBV18
CDR3 protein: CASSPGQGKYF

V gene: TRBV7-6
CDR3 protein: CASSLVDKLGANVLTF

V gene: TRBV30
CDR3 protein: CAWELVRGYEQYF

V gene: TRBV2
CDR3 protein: CASTEGFGDQPQHF

V gene: TRBV7-2
CDR3 protein: CASSPGGGNQPQHF

V gene: TRBV5-8
CDR3 protein: CASSLGLAGYNEQFF

V gene: TRBV4-1
CDR3 protein: CASSQEPPGPANTGELFF

V gene: TRBV30
CDR3 protein: CAWSLDRGRNQPQHF

V gene: TRBV24-1
CDR3 protein: CATSDRPGQGRNTIYF

V gene: TRBV7-3
CDR3 protein: CASSPGLAGVSEQFF

V gene: TRBV10-3
CDR3 protein: CAISAKGQVTGYGYTF

V gene: TRBV28
CDR3 protein: CASKSGRARDQAFF

V gene: TRBV18
CDR3 protein: CASSRGQVGLNTEAFF

V gene: TRBV6-2/TRBV6-3
CDR3 protein: CASSVLSGGTNEKLFF

V gene: TRBV7-3
CDR3 protein: CASSFLSTGELFF

V gene: TRBV4-1
CDR3 protein: CASSHHGNYTF

V gene: TRBV7-9
CDR3 protein: CASRSGAPGTGELFF

V gene: TRBV5-6
CDR3 protein: CASSLVSLGNQPQHF

V gene: TRBV5-1
CDR3 protein: CASSPLGATFEAFF

V gene: TRBV5-8
CDR3 protein: CASSLGPGANVLTF

V gene: TRBV5-1
CDR3 protein: CASSLGTGGEKLFF

V gene: TRBV7-2
CDR3 protein: CASSLASPYNEQFF

V gene: TRBV2
CDR3 protein: CASSLALTDTQYF

V gene: TRBV28
CDR3 protein: CASTLLGEARPLHF

V gene: TRBV20-1
CDR3 protein: CSASVGTLNTEAFF

V gene: TRBV12-3/TRBV12-4
CDR3 protein: CACVEAVGELFF

V gene: TRBV20-1
CDR3 protein: CSASSRGVQFF

V gene: TRBV6-6
CDR3 protein: CASSRATSGLANEQFF

V gene: TRBV7-2
CDR3 protein: CASSPKAAHNYGYTF

V gene: TRBV7-9
CDR3 protein: CASSSLTAWRGSGGNTIYF

V gene: TRBV6-6
CDR3 protein: CASSFLRGRNTEAFF

V gene: TRBV6-5
CDR3 protein: CASSGGGASYEQYF

V gene: TRBV7-3
CDR3 protein: CASSLLGTSGSPGETQYF

V gene: TRBV19
CDR3 protein: CASSIQGQAEKLFF

V gene: TRBV20-1
CDR3 protein: CSGGGDTQYF

V gene: TRBV7-8
CDR3 protein: CASSLNRAGSMNTEAFF

V gene: TRBV20-1
CDR3 protein: CSAFRGPEAFF

V gene: TRBV30
CDR3 protein: CAWSVGTGWLQETQYF

V gene: TRBV2
CDR3 protein: CASSTPPKGPPRTVYEQFF

V gene: TRBV4-1
CDR3 protein: CASSQGGGQYF

V gene: TRBV2
CDR3 protein: CASRGQGVSSNSPLHF

V gene: TRBV11-1
CDR3 protein: CASSLRGVLTDTQYF

V gene: TRBV15
CDR3 protein: CATGRGETQYF

V gene: TRBV12-3/TRBV12-4
CDR3 protein: CASSLLRPGELFF

V gene: TRBV27
CDR3 protein: CASSLGLNNSPLHF

V gene: TRBV5-5
CDR3 protein: CASSLSRRTEAFF

V gene: TRBV18
CDR3 protein: CASSESSTDTQYF

V gene: TRBV10-2
CDR3 protein: CASSEMGTYGYTF

V gene: TRBV6-5
CDR3 protein: CASSYARPGGGNTIYF

V gene: TRBV5-4
CDR3 protein: CASSYSGTPVANF

V gene: TRBV2
CDR3 protein: CASSALRTFNSNQPQHF

V gene: TRBV6-5
CDR3 protein: CASTWEGSSYEQYF

V gene: TRBV5-5
CDR3 protein: CASSPVQDYEQYF